Below are 32 T cell receptor beta chains sequenced from a single sample in a study of cytomegalovirus exposure and HLA in healthy donors. 60 Vbeta and 13 Jbeta primers were used in PCR. The repertoire was sequenced with immunoSEQ multiplex PCR; TCRdb's copy has only in-frame clones and lacks some. The sample shows a few hundred thousand clones, around 90% of them seen only once. Sequenced material: PBMCs. The receptors originated from a girl aged 2 to 10 in good health and CMV-seronegative.

The chain has TRBV19 and TRBJ2-1; 8 bases agree with TRBD2. The CDR3 has 15 residues. V was pared by 5 bases and J by 8 bases, with 11 bases of the junction left unmatched. CDR1 is LNHDA, CDR2 SQIVND, per germline (reference sequence). CDR3 amino acids: CASSVPGGAVDEQFF. The CDR3 DNA reads TGTGCCAGTAGTGTCCCGGGGGGGGCTGTCGATGAGCAGTTCTTC.

The rearrangement joins TRBV7-2 to TRBJ1-2; D is possibly TRBD1 (5 bases). The germline CDR1 and CDR2 sequences are SGHTA and FQGNSA. The CDR3 contains 14 residues. With 6 bases removed from V and 2 bases from J, the gap between germline ends came to 13 bases. The CDR3 nucleotides read TGTGCCAGCAGGGGTCGACAGCAAAACTATGGCTACACCTTC. Amino acid sequence: CASRGRQQNYGYTF.

The rearrangement links TRBV29-1 to TRBJ2-1, with a possible D match to TRBD1 (5 bases). Trimming took 4 bases from V and 7 from J, leaving 8 bases between them. CDR1 and CDR2 from the germline V gene are SQVTM and ANQGSEA. This CDR3 has 11 residues. The CDR3 sequence is CSVGGRNEQFF. CDR3 nucleotides: TGCAGCGTTGGGGGCCGGAATGAGCAGTTCTTC.

V usage is TRBV9 and J usage is TRBJ2-1; TRBD2 matches at 10 bases. CDR1 is SGDLS, CDR2 YYNGEE, per germline. V lost 0 bases and J lost 10; bases outside the gene matches: 7. The CDR3 contains 15 residues. The chain's CDR3 is CASSVDPISGREQFF. The CDR3 DNA sequence: TGTGCCAGCAGCGTAGATCCCATTAGCGGGAGGGAGCAGTTCTTC. The variable domain in full, with the rest retrieved from reference TRBV9 and TRBJ2-1, is DSGVTQTPKHLITATGQRVTLRCSPRSGDLSVYWYQQSLDQGLQFLIQYYNGEERAKGNILERFSAQQFPDLHSELNLSSLELGDSALYFCASSVDPISGREQFFGPGTRLTVL.

The chain employs TRBV6-5 and TRBJ1-5; 8 nucleotides line up with TRBD1. This CDR3 is 14 amino acids long. V lost 5 bases to trimming and J lost 6 bases; unmatched junction nucleotides: 6. Per germline, CDR1 MNHEY and CDR2 SVGAGI. The CDR3 DNA is TGTGCCAGCAGTGGGACAGGTGCCGGTCAGCCCCAGCATTTT. Protein product: CASSGTGAGQPQHF.

The rearrangement joins TRBV7-9 to TRBJ2-3, with a weak D call TRBD1 (5 bases). This CDR3 region has 17 residues. The ends were cut back, 1 base at V and 2 bases at J, with 16 bases in the middle. CDR1 is SEHNR, CDR2 FQNEAQ, per germline (reference sequence). The CDR3 protein is CASSLENSLGPTDTQYF. The CDR3 nucleotides read TGTGCCAGCAGCTTAGAGAACAGCCTGGGGCCCACAGATACGCAGTATTTT.

This clone was detected only once. V gene TRBV6-5 combines with J gene TRBJ1-3; possibly TRBD1 for D (5 bases). CDR3 size: 14 residues. Germline values: CDR1 MNHEY, CDR2 SVGAGI. V lost 5 bases to trimming and J lost 3 bases, with 11 bases between them. CDR3 nucleotides: TGTGCCAGCAGTCTTGACAGAAGTGGAAACACCATATATTTT. Its protein is CASSLDRSGNTIYF.

In nucleotides, the CDR3 is TGTGCCAGCAGAAACGAGGGAAATCAGCCCCAGCATTTT. Translation gives CASRNEGNQPQHF. The rearrangement links TRBV6-1 to TRBJ1-5; no reliable D call. The germline gives CDR1 MNHNS, CDR2 SASEGT. Trimming pared 6 bases from V and 4 bases from J, leaving 10 bases between. This CDR3 spans 13 amino acids.

The rearrangement joins TRBV28 to TRBJ1-3, with 8 bases matching TRBD1. CDR1 and CDR2 (germline): MDHEN, SYDVKM. J gave up 4 bases and V 5 bases, and 4 bases lay outside the gene matches. CDR3 length equals 14 residues. CDR3 loop: CASSTGGIGNTIYF. CDR3 DNA sequence: TGTGCCAGCAGTACAGGGGGTATAGGAAACACCATATATTTT.

The chain carries TRBV7-7 and TRBJ2-5, with TRBD2 as a possible D gene (6 bases). The CDR3 is 14 residues long. Germline CDR1 and CDR2: SSHAT and FNYEAQ (reference sequence). V was shortened by 5 bases and J by 5 bases, with 15 bases between the two germline ends. As DNA, the CDR3 is TGTGCCAGCAGCCCGGGACTTGCAAGTGAGACCCAGTACTTC. It yields the protein CASSPGLASETQYF.

Only one count was recorded for this clone. The CDR3 DNA reads TGCGCCAGCAGCCCGGGGGAGAATCCTTACGAGCAGTACTTC. Translation: CASSPGENPYEQYF. The rearrangement joins TRBV10-2 to TRBJ2-7; TRBD2 might be the D (6 bases). The CDR3 length is 14 residues. With 6 bases removed from V and 4 bases from J, the gap between germline ends came to 16 bases. Germline CDR1 and CDR2: WSHSY and SAAADI.

The J gene is TRBJ2-7, the V gene TRBV6-1; TRBD1 aligns across 9 bases. The germline gives CDR1 MNHNS, CDR2 SASEGT. The CDR3 is 15 residues long. With V trimmed by 0 bases and J by 2 bases, 2 bases remained unmatched. The CDR3 loop reads CASSEAGTGTYEQYF. The CDR3 coding sequence is TGTGCCAGCAGTGAAGCTGGGACAGGGACCTACGAGCAGTACTTC.

This clone turned up a few times. The gene calls are TRBV11-3 and TRBJ2-1, with D possibly being TRBD2 (7 bases). The ends were cut back, 0 bases at V and 5 bases at J, with 17 bases in the middle. The CDR3 loop spans 17 amino acids. Germline-derived CDR1 and CDR2 are SGHNT and YENEEA. The CDR3 sequence: CASSLDSWGGSNNEQFF. The CDR3 region has the DNA TGTGCCAGCAGCTTAGATTCGTGGGGGGGCTCGAACAATGAGCAGTTCTTC.

A word on this clone: Mismatch with germline at one junction end may stem from a read error. Other DNA sequences in this specimen translate into the identical CDR3. J is TRBJ2-7 and V is TRBV2, with D hard to call. Germline V CDR1 and CDR2: SNHLY, FYNNEI. The CDR3 covers 16 residues. CDR3 sequence: CASSEERPPISYEQYF. Here the CDR3 DNA reads TGCGCCAGCAGTGAAGAGAGGCCGCCAATCTCCTACGAGCAGTACTTC.

The count of this clone is one. This chain uses TRBV7-9 with TRBJ1-4; a weak D match, TRBD1 (5 bases). The CDR3 contains 15 residues. CDR1 is SEHNR and CDR2 is FQNEAQ in the germline V gene (reference sequence). Trimming stripped 1 base from V and 4 bases from J, with 10 bases between. CDR3 sequence: CASSLVGGFNEKLFF. The CDR3 bases are TGTGCCAGCAGCTTAGTTGGGGGGTTTAATGAAAAACTGTTTTTT.

The chain uses TRBV4-1 and TRBJ2-5, with D possibly matching TRBD2 (5 bases). The J call may be incorrect, as the DNA end agrees better with TRBJ2-7. This CDR3 contains 14 residues. Germline CDR1 is MGHRA and CDR2 is YSYEKL. In nucleotides, the CDR3 is TGCGCCAGCAGCGAATTTAGCGACTCCTACGAGCAGTACTTC. Translating it yields CASSEFSDSYEQYF.

This clone was detected only a few times. This rearrangement joins TRBV5-6 to TRBJ1-1; tentative D call: TRBD1 (5 bases). V was trimmed by 4 bases and J by 5 bases, leaving 12 bases between them. The CDR3 spans 13 residues. Per the germline V gene, CDR1 is SGHDT and CDR2 is YYEEEE. CDR3 residues: CASSVGGGTEAFF. The CDR3 nucleotides are TGTGCCAGCAGCGTCGGGGGGGGAACTGAAGCTTTCTTT.

The J gene is TRBJ2-2, the V gene TRBV7-2, with D maybe TRBD2 (7 bases). Germline V CDR1 and CDR2: SGHTA, FQGNSA. The CDR3 sequence is 15 residues long. V lost 7 bases, J lost 5 bases, and 17 bases lay in between. Here the CDR3 reads CASTEGGMGTGELFF. CDR3 sequence (DNA): TGTGCCAGCACCGAGGGGGGGATGGGGACCGGGGAGCTGTTTTTT. The full variable domain, in which reference TRBV7-2 and TRBJ2-2 provide the parts outside the CDR3, is GAGVSQSPSNKVTEKGKDVELRCDPISGHTALYWYRQSLGQGLEFLIYFQGNSAPDKSGLPSDRFSAERTGGSVSTLTIQRTQQEDSAVYLCASTEGGMGTGELFFGEGSRLTVL.

This clone came up once. The rearrangement uses TRBV5-6 and TRBJ1-1; 10 bases fit TRBD1. The CDR3 spans 16 residues. Germline V gene data show CDR1 as SGHDT and CDR2 as YYEEEE. The V and J ends lost 4 bases and 0 bases, in that order; junction bases with no gene match: 6. The CDR3, as DNA: TGTGCCAGCAGCCGGAGACAGGGGGCATTGAACACTGAAGCTTTCTTT. The encoded protein is CASSRRQGALNTEAFF.

The chain links TRBV5-4 to TRBJ1-3, with no clear D. Germline V gene sequence: CDR1 SGHNT, CDR2 YYREEE (reference sequence). V was shortened by 3 bases and J by 0 bases, with 10 bases between the two germline ends. The CDR3 loop spans 15 amino acids. For the CDR3, the DNA is TGTGCCAGCAGCTCGCTTCCGAGCTCTGGAAACACCATATATTTT. This codes for CASSSLPSSGNTIYF.

The chain employs TRBV7-9 and TRBJ1-2; 7 nucleotides line up with TRBD1. The CDR3 is 14 residues long. J was trimmed by 3 bases and V by 5 bases; bases with no gene match: 6. Germline values: CDR1 SEHNR, CDR2 FQNEAQ (reference sequence). The CDR3 nucleotides read TGTGCCAGCAGCCGACAGGGCTTTGACTATGGCTACACCTTC. Translating it yields CASSRQGFDYGYTF.

The chain uses TRBV7-9 and TRBJ2-7; TRBD2 matches at 10 bases. The germline V gene encodes CDR1 SEHNR and CDR2 FQNEAQ (reference sequence). The V and J ends lost 6 bases and 1 base, in that order; junction bases with no gene match: 9. The CDR3 has 16 amino acids. CDR3 sequence reads: CASSFSGTSESYEQYF. CDR3 sequence (DNA): TGTGCCAGCAGTTTTTCCGGGACTAGCGAGTCCTACGAGCAGTACTTC.

This sequence joins TRBV10-3 and TRBJ2-3, with D perhaps TRBD2 (7 bases). The V end was cut by 3 bases, the J end by 3 bases, with 31 bases between. Germline loops: CDR1 ENHRY, CDR2 SYGVKD. The CDR3 totals 21 residues. The CDR3 loop is CAISDFPAPPDGGRRTDTQYF. CDR3 nucleotides: TGTGCCATCAGTGATTTTCCCGCCCCCCCGGACGGGGGGCGAAGAACAGATACGCAGTATTTT.

The chain joins TRBV11-2 to TRBJ1-1; 10 bases line up with TRBD1. V was pared by 4 bases and J by 2 bases, with 1 base of the junction left unmatched. Germline V gene lookup returns CDR1 SGHAT and CDR2 FQNNGV. The CDR3 spans 14 residues. CDR3 bases: TGTGCCAGCAGCTGGGACAGGGGTAACACTGAAGCTTTCTTT. Translated, it gives CASSWDRGNTEAFF.

J is TRBJ2-6 and V is TRBV2; D gene uncertain. The germline gives CDR1 SNHLY, CDR2 FYNNEI. This CDR3 is built from 16 residues. Trimming shortened V by 3 bases and J by 0 bases, and 9 bases separated the two germline ends. In nucleotides, the CDR3 is TGTGCCAGCAGTGATGGCGGTAGCTCTGGGGCCAACGTCCTGACTTTC. Amino acids: CASSDGGSSGANVLTF.

The gene calls are TRBV21-1 and TRBJ2-4; the table's D gene call, TRBD1, was not cross checked with the DNA. TRBV21-1 constitutes a pseudogene. This CDR3 is 16 amino acids long. The CDR3 loop is CASSKGQARSSGIQYF. In nucleotides, the CDR3 is TGTGCCAGCAGCAAAGGACAGGCACGATCTTCAGGTATTCAGTACTTC.

The chain combines TRBV19 with TRBJ2-1; TRBD2 matches 10 bases. The CDR3 runs 14 residues. CDR1 is LNHDA, CDR2 SQIVND, per germline (reference sequence). The V segment lost 3 bases and the J segment 15 bases; nucleotides outside the gene matches: 11. The CDR3 here is CASSMGGPSGRRFF. The CDR3 nucleotides read TGTGCCAGTAGTATGGGGGGCCCTAGCGGGAGACGGTTCTTC.

The rearrangement links TRBV7-9 to TRBJ2-7; D might be TRBD1 (6 bases). Trimming took off 5 bases at V and 0 bases at J, with 8 bases between the two ends. The CDR3 consists of 13 residues. The germline V gene has CDR1 SEHNR and CDR2 FQNEAQ (reference sequence). CDR3 amino acids: CASSRDTSYEQYF. The CDR3 DNA follows: TGTGCCAGCAGCCGGGACACCTCCTACGAGCAGTACTTC. The full variable domain, completed using reference TRBV7-9 and TRBJ2-7, is DTGVSQNPRHKITKRGQNVTFRCDPISEHNRLYWYRQTLGQGPEFLTYFQNEAQLEKSRLLSDRFSAERPKGSFSTLEIQRTEQGDSAMYLCASSRDTSYEQYFGPGTRLTVT.

The chain recombines TRBV18 with TRBJ2-7; a weak D match, TRBD1 (6 bases). There are 15 residues in the CDR3. Trimming shortened V by 3 bases and J by 2 bases, and 14 bases separated the two germline ends. Germline CDR1 is KGHSH and CDR2 is LQKENI. CDR3 loop: CASSPTGIITYEQYF. DNA for the CDR3: TGTGCCAGCTCACCTACAGGGATTATCACCTACGAGCAGTACTTC.

The chain links TRBV5-6 to TRBJ1-6; 10 bases map to TRBD1. CDR1 and CDR2 (germline): SGHDT, YYEEEE. Germline trimming cut 4 bases from V and 7 bases from J; bases unmatched to any gene: 5. The CDR3 has 15 amino acids. This CDR3 reads CASSDGTGANSPLHF. DNA for the CDR3: TGTGCCAGCAGCGACGGGACAGGGGCCAATTCACCCCTCCACTTT.

This clone occurred once. The V gene is TRBV27, the J gene TRBJ1-1; a weak D match, TRBD1 (5 bases). This CDR3 has 15 residues. The V and J ends lost 8 bases and 2 bases respectively, with 18 bases between them. CDR1 is MNHEY, CDR2 SMNVEV, per germline (reference sequence). CDR3 sequence reads: CASAPLRGSNTEAFF. CDR3 bases: TGTGCCAGCGCTCCTCTTAGGGGAAGTAACACTGAAGCTTTCTTT.

The chain is built from TRBV28 and TRBJ2-3; D is perhaps TRBD2 (5 bases). Looked up from germline, CDR1 is MDHEN and CDR2 is SYDVKM. The CDR3 length is 15 residues. The germline V and J ends were trimmed by 4 bases and 1 base, with 12 bases remaining between them. CDR3 loop: CASSSGVGGTDTQYF. The CDR3 nucleotides are TGTGCCAGCAGTTCCGGGGTTGGGGGCACAGATACGCAGTATTTT.